The 19 T cell receptor beta chains below all came from one sample that was sequenced in a study of shared clonotypes between healthy human individuals. This table comes from immunoSEQ multiplex PCR, and its TCRdb copy is limited to in-frame clones, with some not included. There are over 400,000 clones in the sample; about 96% occur only once, and nearly 0.065% lies in the top ten. The sequenced sample was naive CD4+ T cells sorted from blood. Stated subset: CD45RA+ positively selected. These TCRs come from a woman in her thirties in good health.

The gene calls are TRBV13 and TRBJ2-7; TRBD1 is a possible D gene (5 bases). The V gene lost 0 bases and the J gene lost 7 bases, with 13 bases spanning the gap. The CDR3 has 14 residues. Germline-derived CDR1 and CDR2 are PRHDT and FYEKMQ (reference sequence). CDR3 coding DNA: TGTGCCAGCAGCTTAGGATCTATCCAGGGTGAGCAGTACTTC. It yields the protein CASSLGSIQGEQYF.

The J gene is TRBJ1-2, the V gene TRBV19; 7 bases are shared with TRBD1. The CDR3 has 14 residues. Germline values: CDR1 LNHDA, CDR2 SQIVND (reference sequence). The V gene end was trimmed by 3 bases and the J gene end by 3 bases; junction bases not matched to a gene: 4. CDR3 protein: CASSMQGQYYGYTF. CDR3 bases: TGTGCCAGTAGTATGCAGGGACAGTACTATGGCTACACCTTC.

This chain uses TRBV27 with TRBJ2-7, with D tentatively TRBD2 (5 bases). The germline V gene has CDR1 MNHEY and CDR2 SMNVEV (reference sequence). The CDR3 runs 16 residues. V lost 4 bases and J lost 2, with 18 bases in between. Here the CDR3 DNA reads TGTGCCAGCAGTTCGTCGAAGGGAGCAGTAACCTACGAGCAGTACTTC. Translation gives CASSSSKGAVTYEQYF.

The chain has TRBV28 and TRBJ1-1; the D gene is possibly TRBD1 (5 bases). Deletions cut 4 bases from V and 4 bases from J, with 13 bases between. The CDR3 is 14 amino acids. CDR1 and CDR2 (germline): MDHEN, SYDVKM. The CDR3 DNA follows: TGTGCCAGCAGTTCTCATCCGGGGGGCACTGAAGCTTTCTTT. Its translation is CASSSHPGGTEAFF.

The rearrangement joins TRBV7-2 to TRBJ2-3; D is perhaps TRBD1 (5 bases). V was trimmed by 3 bases and J by 2 bases, leaving 9 bases between them. The CDR3 is 14 amino acids. The germline gives CDR1 SGHTA, CDR2 FQGNSA. CDR3 protein: CASSLGPSTDTQYF. The CDR3 DNA is TGTGCCAGCAGCTTGGGGCCCTCCACAGATACGCAGTATTTT.

The CDR3 loop is CASSNLPGQGAFGNQPQHF. The DNA for the CDR3 is TGTGCCAGTAGTAACCTCCCGGGACAGGGGGCTTTTGGCAATCAGCCCCAGCATTTT. This chain uses TRBV19 with TRBJ1-5; 12 bases are a match to TRBD1. Germline V gene lookup returns CDR1 LNHDA and CDR2 SQIVND (reference sequence). V lost 4 bases, J lost 2 bases, and 12 bases stayed unmatched. CDR3 length: 19 residues.

The chain couples TRBV11-2 to TRBJ1-5; weak D call: TRBD1 (6 bases). The CDR3 has 15 amino acids. Germline V gene sequence: CDR1 SGHAT, CDR2 FQNNGV. With 2 bases removed from V and 8 bases from J, the gap between germline ends came to 16 bases. The CDR3 DNA sequence: TGTGCCAGCAGCTTATCGGCAGGGGATAATGAGCCCCAGCATTTT. Translated, it gives CASSLSAGDNEPQHF.

The genes are TRBV15 and TRBJ1-6, with D hard to call. Germline CDR1 LNHNV, CDR2 YYDKDF (reference sequence). V was pared by 5 bases and J by 5 bases, with 10 bases between. The CDR3 runs 14 residues. The CDR3 sequence is CATSPTRDNSPLHF. The CDR3 DNA is TGTGCCACCAGCCCCACCCGGGATAATTCACCCCTCCACTTT. Complete variable domain (other parts from reference TRBV15 and TRBJ1-6): DAMVIQNPRYQVTQFGKPVTLSCSQTLNHNVMYWYQQKSSQAPKLLFHYYDKDFNNEADTPDNFQSRRPNTSFCFLDIRSPGLGDTAMYLCATSPTRDNSPLHFGNGTRLTVT.

As DNA, the CDR3 is TGCGCCAGCAGCCCGACAGGGGAAGAGACCCAGTACTTC. Translation gives CASSPTGEETQYF. The V gene is TRBV5-1, the J gene TRBJ2-5, with 8 positions matching TRBD1. Germline V gives CDR1 SGHRS, CDR2 YFSETQ. J gave up 3 bases and V 4 bases, and 2 bases lay outside the gene matches. The length of the CDR3 is 13 residues.

The J gene is TRBJ2-7, the V gene TRBV18, with D possibly TRBD2 on 6 matching bases. CDR1 is KGHSH, CDR2 LQKENI, per germline. CDR3 size: 13 residues. Trimming removed 4 bases at V and 5 bases at J, with 12 bases between. The CDR3 DNA is TGTGCCAGCTCACGGGGGGTGGGCGACGAGCAGTACTTC. Residues: CASSRGVGDEQYF.

This chain links TRBV5-4 with TRBJ1-1, with TRBD1 identical over 8 bases. The CDR3 has 15 residues. V gave up 4 bases and J gave up 5 bases; unmatched junction bases: 10. Germline values: CDR1 SGHNT, CDR2 YYREEE (reference sequence). CDR3 residues: CASSPAQGARTEAFF. DNA of the CDR3: TGTGCCAGCAGCCCGGCTCAGGGGGCGAGGACTGAAGCTTTCTTT. Supplemented by reference TRBV5-4 and TRBJ1-1, the full variable domain reads ETGVTQSPTHLIKTRGQQVTLRCSSQSGHNTVSWYQQALGQGPQFIFQYYREEENGRGNFPPRFSGLQFPNYSSELNVNALELDDSALYLCASSPAQGARTEAFFGQGTRLTVV.

The chain carries TRBV11-2 and TRBJ2-7, with D perhaps assigned TRBD1 or TRBD2 (6 bases each). The germline gives CDR1 SGHAT, CDR2 FQNNGV. This CDR3 spans 17 amino acids. V lost 5 bases and J lost 2, with 22 bases in between. The CDR3 region is CASSLRRVGGMTYEQYF. The CDR3 DNA reads TGTGCCAGCAGCCTACGGAGGGTAGGGGGAATGACCTACGAGCAGTACTTC. Using reference TRBV11-2 and TRBJ2-7 for the parts outside the CDR3, the full variable domain is EAGVAQSPRYKIIEKRQSVAFWCNPISGHATLYWYQQILGQGPKLLIQFQNNGVVDDSQLPKDRFSAERLKGVDSTLKIQPAKLEDSAVYLCASSLRRVGGMTYEQYFGPGTRLTVT.

The chain employs TRBV2 and TRBJ1-3; TRBD1 aligns across 9 bases. There are 15 residues in the CDR3. Germline V gene data show CDR1 as SNHLY and CDR2 as FYNNEI. V gave up 6 bases and J gave up 2 bases; unmatched junction bases: 5. The CDR3 here is CASSGTGLTGNTIYF. CDR3 in DNA: TGTGCCAGCAGCGGGACAGGGCTAACTGGAAACACCATATATTTT.

The chain carries TRBV28 and TRBJ1-2; no firm D call. CDR1 and CDR2 from the germline V gene are MDHEN and SYDVKM. The CDR3 runs 13 residues. V shed 6 bases and J shed 1 base, with 9 bases lying between them. CDR3 nucleotide sequence: TGTGCCAGCAGACCCGACAATAACTATGGCTACACCTTC. Encoded protein: CASRPDNNYGYTF.

This clone was picked up one time. CDR3 in amino acids: CASSLGRDSTDTQYF. The DNA of the CDR3 is TGTGCCAGCAGCTTAGGTCGGGATAGCACAGATACGCAGTATTTT. This chain links TRBV7-3 with TRBJ2-3; possibly TRBD2 for D (5 bases). Germline lookup yields CDR1 SGHTA and CDR2 FQGTGA. The CDR3 is made up of 15 amino acids. V was pared by 2 bases and J by 0 bases, with 9 bases between.

The rearrangement joins TRBV5-1 to TRBJ2-1; TRBD2 aligns across 15 bases. Germline V gene sequence: CDR1 SGHRS, CDR2 YFSETQ. Unmatched junction bases numbered 6, after V lost 4 bases and J lost 7 bases. The CDR3 sequence is 16 residues long. The CDR3 reads CASSTRTSGRVNEQFF. In DNA form, the CDR3 reads TGCGCCAGCAGCACGAGGACTAGCGGGAGGGTTAATGAGCAGTTCTTC.

The V gene is TRBV10-2, the J gene TRBJ2-7, with D maybe TRBD1 (6 bases). The V gene's germline CDR1 is WSHSY and CDR2 SAAADI. The V end was cut by 5 bases, the J end by 1 base, with 15 bases between. The CDR3 runs 15 residues. The CDR3 protein is CASSLQGTGSYEQYF. The DNA of the CDR3 is TGCGCCAGCAGTTTACAGGGTACCGGGTCCTACGAGCAGTACTTC.

In this sample, this clone turned up once. The chain joins TRBV28 to TRBJ2-5, with TRBD1 identical over 10 bases. Germline V gene data show CDR1 as MDHEN and CDR2 as SYDVKM. This CDR3 spans 15 amino acids. Trimming at V came to 4 bases and at J to 4 bases, leaving 6 bases not matched to a gene. In nucleotides, the CDR3 is TGTGCCAGCAGTTCGGACAGGGGGAAGCGAGAGACCCAGTACTTC. It specifies CASSSDRGKRETQYF.

CDR3 residues: CASSLASPYEQYF. The CDR3 DNA is TGCGCCAGCAGCTTGGCCAGTCCCTACGAGCAGTACTTC. The chain employs TRBV5-1 and TRBJ2-7; the D is unclear. Deletions cut 0 bases from V and 2 bases from J, with 6 bases between. In germline, CDR1 is SGHRS, CDR2 YFSETQ. There are 13 residues in the CDR3.